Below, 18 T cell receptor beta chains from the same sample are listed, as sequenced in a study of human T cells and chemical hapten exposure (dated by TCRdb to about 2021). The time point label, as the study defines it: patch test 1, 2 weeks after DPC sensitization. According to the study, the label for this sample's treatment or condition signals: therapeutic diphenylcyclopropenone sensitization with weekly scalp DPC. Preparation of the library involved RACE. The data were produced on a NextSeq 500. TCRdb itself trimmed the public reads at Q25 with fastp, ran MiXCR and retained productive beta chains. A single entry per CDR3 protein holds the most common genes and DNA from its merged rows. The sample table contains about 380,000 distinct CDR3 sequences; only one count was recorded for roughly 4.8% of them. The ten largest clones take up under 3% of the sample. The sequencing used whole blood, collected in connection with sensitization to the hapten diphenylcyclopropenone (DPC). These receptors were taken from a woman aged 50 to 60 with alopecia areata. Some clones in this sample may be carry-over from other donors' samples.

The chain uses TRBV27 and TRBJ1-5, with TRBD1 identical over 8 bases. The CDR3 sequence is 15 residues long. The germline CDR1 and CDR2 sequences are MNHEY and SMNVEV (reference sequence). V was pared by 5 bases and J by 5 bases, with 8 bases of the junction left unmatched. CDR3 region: CASSPSPGGYQPQHF. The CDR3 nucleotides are TGTGCCAGCAGTCCATCCCCAGGGGGCTATCAGCCCCAGCATTTT.

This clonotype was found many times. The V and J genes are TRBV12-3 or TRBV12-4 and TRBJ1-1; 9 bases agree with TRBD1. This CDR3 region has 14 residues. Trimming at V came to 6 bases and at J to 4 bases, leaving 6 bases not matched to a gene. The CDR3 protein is CASSTTGGITEAFF. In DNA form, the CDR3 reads TGTGCCAGCAGCACTACAGGGGGCATCACTGAAGCTTTCTTT.

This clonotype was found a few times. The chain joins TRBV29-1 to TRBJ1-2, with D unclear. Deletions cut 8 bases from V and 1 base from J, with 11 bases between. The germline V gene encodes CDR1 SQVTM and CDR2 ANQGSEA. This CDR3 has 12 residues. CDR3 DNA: TGCAGCTCCGGCCCAGATAACTATGGCTACACCTTC. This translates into CSSGPDNYGYTF. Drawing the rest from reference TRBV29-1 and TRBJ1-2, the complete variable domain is SAVISQKPSRDICQRGTSLTIQCQVDSQVTMMFWYRQQPGQSLTLIATANQGSEATYESGFVIDKFPISRPNLTFSTLTVSNMSPEDSSIYLCSSGPDNYGYTFGSGTRLTVV.

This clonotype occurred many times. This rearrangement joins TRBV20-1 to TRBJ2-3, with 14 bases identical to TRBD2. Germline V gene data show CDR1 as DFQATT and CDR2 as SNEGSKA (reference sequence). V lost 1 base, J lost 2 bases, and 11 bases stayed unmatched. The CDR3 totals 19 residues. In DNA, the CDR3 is TGCAGTGCTAGAGCCCTCGGGGGGACTAGCGGGAGAACCACAGATACGCAGTATTTT. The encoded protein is CSARALGGTSGRTTDTQYF.

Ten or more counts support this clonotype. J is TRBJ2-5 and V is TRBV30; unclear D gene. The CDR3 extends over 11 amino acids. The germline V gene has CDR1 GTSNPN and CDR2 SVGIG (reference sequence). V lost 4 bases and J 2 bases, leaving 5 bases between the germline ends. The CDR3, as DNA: TGTGCCTGGACAGTACAAGAGACCCAGTACTTC. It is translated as CAWTVQETQYF.

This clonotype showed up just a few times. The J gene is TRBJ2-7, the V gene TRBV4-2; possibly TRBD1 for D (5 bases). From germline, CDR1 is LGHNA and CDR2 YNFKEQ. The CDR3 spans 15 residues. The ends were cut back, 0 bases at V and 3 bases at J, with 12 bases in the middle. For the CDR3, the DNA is TGTGCCAGCAGCCAAGAGAGGAGCAGGGACTACGAGCAGTACTTC. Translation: CASSQERSRDYEQYF.

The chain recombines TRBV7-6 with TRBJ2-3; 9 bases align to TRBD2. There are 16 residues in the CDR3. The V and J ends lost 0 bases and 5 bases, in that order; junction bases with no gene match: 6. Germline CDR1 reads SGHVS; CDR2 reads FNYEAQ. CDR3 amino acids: CASSLASAGGVDTQYF. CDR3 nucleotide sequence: TGTGCCAGCAGCTTAGCTTCAGCGGGAGGAGTAGATACGCAGTATTTT.

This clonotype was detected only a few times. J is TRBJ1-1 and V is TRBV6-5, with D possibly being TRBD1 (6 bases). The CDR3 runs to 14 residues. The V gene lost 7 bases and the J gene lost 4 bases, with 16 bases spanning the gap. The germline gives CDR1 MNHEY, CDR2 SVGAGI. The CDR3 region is CASTERGAGTEAFF. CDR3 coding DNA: TGTGCCAGCACCGAACGGGGGGCGGGCACTGAAGCTTTCTTT.

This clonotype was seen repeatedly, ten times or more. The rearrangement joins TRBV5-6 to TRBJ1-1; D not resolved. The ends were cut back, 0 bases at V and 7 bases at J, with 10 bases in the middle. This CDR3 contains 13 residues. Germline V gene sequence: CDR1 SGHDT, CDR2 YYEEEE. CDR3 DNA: TGTGCCAGCAGCTTGGTAGAGGCCGTTGAAGCTTTCTTT. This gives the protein CASSLVEAVEAFF.

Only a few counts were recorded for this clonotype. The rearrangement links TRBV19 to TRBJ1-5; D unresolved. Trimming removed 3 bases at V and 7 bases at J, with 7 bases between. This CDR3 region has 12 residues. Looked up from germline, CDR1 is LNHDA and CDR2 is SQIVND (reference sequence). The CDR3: CASSISAQPQHF. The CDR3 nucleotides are TGTGCCAGTAGTATCTCAGCCCAGCCCCAGCATTTT.

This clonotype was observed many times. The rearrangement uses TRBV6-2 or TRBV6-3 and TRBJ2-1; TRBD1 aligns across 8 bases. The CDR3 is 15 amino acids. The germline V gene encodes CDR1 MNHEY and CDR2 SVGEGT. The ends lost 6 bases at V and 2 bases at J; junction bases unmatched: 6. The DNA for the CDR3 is TGTGCCAGCAGAGCCGACAGGGGCCCCTACAATGAGCAGTTCTTC. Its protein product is CASRADRGPYNEQFF.

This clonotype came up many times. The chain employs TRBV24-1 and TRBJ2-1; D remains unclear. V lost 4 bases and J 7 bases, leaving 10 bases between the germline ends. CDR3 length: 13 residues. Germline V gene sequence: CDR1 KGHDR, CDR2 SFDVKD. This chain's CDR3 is CATSDPRRNEQFF. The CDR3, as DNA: TGTGCCACCAGTGACCCCAGGAGAAATGAGCAGTTCTTC.

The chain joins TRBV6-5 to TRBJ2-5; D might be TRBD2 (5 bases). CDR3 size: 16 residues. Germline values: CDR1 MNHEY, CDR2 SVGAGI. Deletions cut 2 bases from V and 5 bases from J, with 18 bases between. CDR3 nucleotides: TGTGCCAGCAGTTACGCTCCCGTTCGGTCGGGGGAGACCCAGTACTTC. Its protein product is CASSYAPVRSGETQYF.

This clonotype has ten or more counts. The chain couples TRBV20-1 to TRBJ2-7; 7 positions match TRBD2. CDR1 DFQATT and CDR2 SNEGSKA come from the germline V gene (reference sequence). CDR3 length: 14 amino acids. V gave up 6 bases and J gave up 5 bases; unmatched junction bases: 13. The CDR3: CSAQRDARGDEQYF. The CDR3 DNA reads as TGCAGTGCGCAGCGGGACGCCAGAGGAGACGAGCAGTACTTC.

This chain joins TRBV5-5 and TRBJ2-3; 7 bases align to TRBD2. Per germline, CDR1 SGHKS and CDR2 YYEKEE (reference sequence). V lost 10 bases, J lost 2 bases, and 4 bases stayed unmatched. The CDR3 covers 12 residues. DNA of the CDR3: TGTGCCTCACTAGCGAACACAGATACGCAGTATTTT. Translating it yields CASLANTDTQYF.

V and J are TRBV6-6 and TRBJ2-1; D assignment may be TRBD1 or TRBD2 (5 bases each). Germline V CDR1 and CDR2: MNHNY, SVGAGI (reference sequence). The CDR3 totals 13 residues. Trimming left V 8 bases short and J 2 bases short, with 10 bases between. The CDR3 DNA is TGTGCCAGCCGGGACGACACCTACAATGAGCAGTTCTTC. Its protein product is CASRDDTYNEQFF.

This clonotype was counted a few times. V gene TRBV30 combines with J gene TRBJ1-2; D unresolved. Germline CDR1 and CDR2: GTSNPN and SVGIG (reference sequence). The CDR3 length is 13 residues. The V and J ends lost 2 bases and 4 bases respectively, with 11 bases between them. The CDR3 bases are TGTGCCTGGAGTATCGCCAGAAGCTATGGCTACACCTTC. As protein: CAWSIARSYGYTF. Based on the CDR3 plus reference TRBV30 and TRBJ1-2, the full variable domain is SQTIHQWPATLVQPVGSPLSLECTVEGTSNPNLYWYRQAAGRGLQLLFYSVGIGQISSEVPQNLSASRPQDRQFILSSKKLLLSDSGFYLCAWSIARSYGYTFGSGTRLTVV.

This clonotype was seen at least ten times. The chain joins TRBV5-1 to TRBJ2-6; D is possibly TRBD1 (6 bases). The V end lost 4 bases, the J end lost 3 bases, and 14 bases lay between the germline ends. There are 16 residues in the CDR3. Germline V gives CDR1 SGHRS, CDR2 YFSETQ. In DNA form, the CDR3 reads TGCGCCAGCAGCCTTCAGGGGCCCCATGGGGCCAACGTCCTGACTTTC. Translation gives CASSLQGPHGANVLTF.